This is a list of T cell receptor beta chains from one sample in a study of blood T cell repertoires in COVID-19. Libraries were prepared by immunoSEQ multiplex PCR; TCRdb keeps only in-frame clonotypes and omits some of them. The sample has 300,000 to 500,000 clones, 88% seen once. The specimen sequenced was PBMCs or T cells enriched from blood (not recorded which). The receptor source for this set is a woman aged 30 to 39 with acute COVID-19. The CDR3 runs from the conserved cysteine through the conserved F or W. A D gene is named only where the DNA matches it firmly. Some rows have no size entry. The others give once, few or many, or a class for an expanded clone.

abundance,len,v_gene,d_gene,j_gene,CDR3aa,CDR3nt
.,15,TRBV19,.,TRBJ1-2,CASRPGGRGLYGYTF,TGTGCCAGTAGGCCCGGGGGTAGAGGACTCTATGGCTACACCTTC
.,15,TRBV2,.,TRBJ1-1,CASREDTLLNTEAFF,TGTGCCAGCAGAGAGGACACCCTCCTGAACACTGAAGCTTTCTTT
.,12,TRBV10-3,.,TRBJ2-7,CAISGIPYEQYF,TGTGCCATCTCGGGGATTCCCTACGAGCAGTACTTC
.,13,TRBV6-5,.,TRBJ1-5,CASIGGGNQPQHF,TGTGCCAGCATCGGAGGAGGCAATCAGCCCCAGCATTTT
.,13,TRBV7-9,.,TRBJ2-5,CASSLTGLETQYF,TGTGCCAGCAGCTTAACAGGGTTAGAGACCCAGTACTTC
few,12,TRBV12-5,.,TRBJ2-1,CASGPAGGDEFF,TGTGCTAGTGGTCCCGCGGGCGGGGATGAGTTCTTC
few,16,TRBV5-1,.,TRBJ1-4,CASSLRPWTENEKLFF,TGCGCCAGCAGCTTAAGGCCCTGGACAGAGAATGAAAAACTGTTTTTT
.,14,TRBV5-1,TRBD2,TRBJ2-1,CASSLAGIGNEQFF,TGCGCCAGCAGCTTAGCGGGAATTGGCAATGAGCAGTTCTTC
.,16,TRBV4-2,.,TRBJ2-3,CASSQERGWVTDTQYF,TGTGCCAGCAGCCAAGAGAGGGGGTGGGTCACAGATACGCAGTATTTT
.,16,TRBV7-9,.,TRBJ2-1,CASTRGGSSTNNEQFF,TGTGCCAGCACCCGAGGAGGATCATCGACCAACAATGAGCAGTTCTTC
.,16,TRBV4-1,.,TRBJ1-1,CASSRAARVMNTEAFF,TGCGCCAGCAGCCGCGCGGCCCGGGTTATGAACACTGAAGCTTTCTTT
.,13,TRBV5-1,.,TRBJ1-4,CASAAGLNEKLFF,TGCGCCAGCGCAGCGGGACTTAATGAAAAACTGTTTTTT
.,13,TRBV18,.,TRBJ1-1,CASSQGGSTEAFF,TGTGCCAGCTCCCAGGGAGGGTCCACTGAAGCTTTCTTT
.,14,TRBV6-2/TRBV6-3,TRBD1,TRBJ1-1,CASSWTGGWTEAFF,TGTGCCAGCAGTTGGACAGGGGGTTGGACTGAAGCTTTCTTT
.,15,TRBV15,.,TRBJ1-6,CATSRAGEGNSPLHF,TGTGCCACCAGCAGAGCGGGGGAAGGCAATTCACCCCTCCACTTT
.,15,TRBV6-5,.,TRBJ1-5,CASRTDRYSNQPQHF,TGTGCCAGCAGAACAGACAGATATAGCAATCAGCCCCAGCATTTT
.,14,TRBV11-2,.,TRBJ1-2,CASSLDHRDYGYTF,TGTGCCAGCAGCTTAGATCACAGGGACTATGGCTACACCTTC
.,16,TRBV13,TRBD1,TRBJ2-3,CASSRNPGQGADTQYF,TGTGCCAGCAGCCGAAACCCGGGACAGGGGGCAGATACGCAGTATTTT